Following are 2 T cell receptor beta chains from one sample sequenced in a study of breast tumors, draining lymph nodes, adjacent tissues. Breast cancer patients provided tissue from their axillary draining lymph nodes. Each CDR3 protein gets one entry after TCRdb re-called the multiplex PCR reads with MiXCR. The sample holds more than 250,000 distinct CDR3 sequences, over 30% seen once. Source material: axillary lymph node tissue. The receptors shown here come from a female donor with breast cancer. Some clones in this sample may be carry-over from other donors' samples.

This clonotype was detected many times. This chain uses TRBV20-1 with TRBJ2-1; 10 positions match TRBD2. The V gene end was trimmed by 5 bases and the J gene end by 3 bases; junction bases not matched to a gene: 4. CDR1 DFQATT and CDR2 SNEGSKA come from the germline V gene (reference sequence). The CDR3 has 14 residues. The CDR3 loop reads CSAPSSGSYNEQFF. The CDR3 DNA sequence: TGCAGTGCTCCTTCTAGCGGGAGCTACAATGAGCAGTTCTTC.

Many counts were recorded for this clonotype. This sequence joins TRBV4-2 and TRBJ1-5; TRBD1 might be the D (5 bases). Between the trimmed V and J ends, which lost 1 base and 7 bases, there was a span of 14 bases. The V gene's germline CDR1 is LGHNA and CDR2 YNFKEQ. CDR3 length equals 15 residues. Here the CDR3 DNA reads TGTGCCAGCAGCCAAGGGGGGGGGATGGGCCAGCCCCAGCATTTT. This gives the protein CASSQGGGMGQPQHF.